This T cell receptor beta chain emerged from a study of blood T cells in healthy people across ages (dated by TCRdb to about 2015). Notes on the research overall: In model experiments, roughly one uniquely barcoded TCR beta cDNA molecule per two T cells was captured by template switching. To avoid experimental bias, donors of different ages were randomly spread across the sequencing lanes. The donors were split into four age groups: young (average approximately 16 years), middle-aged (roughly 40), aged (approximately 60) and long-lived (roughly 88). Using deep sequencing normalized with unique cDNA molecular identifiers, the study measured how TCR beta repertoire diversity changes with age. For two donors (one aged 18 to 30 and one aged 80 or older), the study analyzed two additional independent replicas of 1 million unique cDNA reads from the same blood draw.

Remarks on this clonotype: Its target antigen remains unknown. The record has no base qualities; no much larger clone is one base away.

Preparation of the library involved 5' RACE. The sequencer listed for this sample is Illumina HiSeq 2500. The second PCR ran for about 7 to 11 cycles and used a J-beta primer mix along with a sample-barcoded 5' primer. Each TCR beta cDNA molecule received a unique molecular identifier from a template-switch 5' adaptor carrying 12 random nucleotides. Each sample yielded at least 2.5 million CDR3-containing paired-end reads. The Mint cDNA synthesis kit, primed by a TRBC-specific oligonucleotide, was used to synthesize first-strand cDNA from all RNA. Following uracil-DNA glycosylase treatment, a first 18-cycle PCR with universal primers M1SS and BC2_uni_R was performed on all cDNA. For the original study's pipeline: Each sample was normalized by randomly selecting 1 million high-quality reads, each carrying a distinct molecular identifier. Reads sharing molecular identifiers were discarded rather than binned into consensus sequences. MiTCR, run with a Q25 quality threshold and the strictest error-elimination algorithm, handled CDR3 identification, clonotype clustering and error correction. A nonparametric unseen species model with Euler transformation was used to estimate lower-bound total TCR beta diversity. TCRdb trimmed the raw reads at Q25, called clones with MiXCR and kept productive beta chains. One record per CDR3 amino acid sequence lists the most common genes and DNA. What appears here as the V and J calls and clone size reflects TCRdb's work, not the paper's. The sample table contains roughly 1.4 million distinct CDR3 sequences; only one count was recorded for approximately 59% of them. About 6.7% of the sample comes from the top ten.

The roughly 39 donors, aged 6 to 90 years, were systemically healthy Caucasian individuals from Russia. Each donor gave about 9.8 milliliters of peripheral blood, drawn into EDTA-treated Vacutainer tubes. Ficoll-Paque density-gradient centrifugation was used to isolate PBMCs, with at least 7 million obtained per sample. Total RNA, at least 5 micrograms per sample, was extracted from PBMCs with Trizol reagent. For every donor, flow cytometry on a PBMC aliquot measured the percentage of naive CD45RAhigh/CD27high T cells. What the study reported, not specific to this receptor: Compared with the aged group, the long-lived group had more naive CD4+ T cells, fewer expanded clones and increased TCR diversity, suggesting age selection. Because profiling used bulk unsorted PBMCs, naive and antigen-experienced compartments could not be compared conclusively. Estimates of total diversity from one million sequenced T cells were regarded as lower bounds and underestimates. As age increased, observed TCR beta diversity per million T cells dropped in a roughly linear way, and a significant reduction was already evident by age about 40. Donor CMV infection status was unknown, potentially confounding age-related changes in expanded clonotypes. Observed TCR beta diversity correlated strongly with the percentage of naive T cells measured by flow cytometry.

Relative to germline, V is missing 5 bases and J is missing 5 bases, with 11 bases of the junction outside any gene match. The CDR3 sequence holds 16 residues, the cysteine and phenylalanine included. The CDR3 DNA has 48 bases and is translated from base 1. From a lookup of the germline V gene, CDR1 and CDR2 are KGHSH and LQKENI. The chain uses TRBV18 and TRBJ2-5, with TRBD2 identical over 10 junction bases. This TCR was recovered from a man aged 18 to 35 in good health. The specimen sequenced was blood. The CDR3 corresponds to CASSSARTSGGETQYF. DNA sequence: TGTGCCAGCTCATCCGCCCGGACTAGCGGAGGGGAGACCCAGTACTTC.